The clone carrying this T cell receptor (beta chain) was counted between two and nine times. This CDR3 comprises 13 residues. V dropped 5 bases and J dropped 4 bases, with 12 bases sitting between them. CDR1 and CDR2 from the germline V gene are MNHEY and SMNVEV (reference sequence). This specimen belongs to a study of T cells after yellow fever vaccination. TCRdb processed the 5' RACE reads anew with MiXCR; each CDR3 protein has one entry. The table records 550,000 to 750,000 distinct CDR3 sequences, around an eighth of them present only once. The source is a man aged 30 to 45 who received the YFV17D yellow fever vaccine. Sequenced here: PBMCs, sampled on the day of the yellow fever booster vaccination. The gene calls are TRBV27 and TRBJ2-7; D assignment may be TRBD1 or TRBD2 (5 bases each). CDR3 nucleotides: TGTGCCAGCAGTCTGGGACGGGTTTACGAGCAGTACTTC. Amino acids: CASSLGRVYEQYF.